Detailed here is one TCR beta chain. Its antigen is unidentified. This entry comes from a study of response to subunit inactivated influenza vaccine. A single record per CDR3 protein comes from TCRdb applying MiXCR to the RT-PCR reads. The repertoire holds 800,000 or so distinct CDR3 sequences, with 21% as singletons. Germline V CDR1 and CDR2: GTSNPN, SVGIG (reference sequence). The CDR3 is 11 residues long. V was cut by 0 bases and J by 9 bases, with 6 bases left in between. Regarding the study as a whole: The authors proposed limited new T cell recruitment per seasonal influenza vaccination.

The chain has TRBV30 and TRBJ2-1; D remains unclear. This sequence was found in a man aged 50-59 years who received an inactivated influenza vaccine. Sequenced here: PBMCs from blood, sampled roughly 5 days after vaccination. CDR3 DNA sequence: TGTGCCTGGAGTGTTGAGTTTGAGCAGTTCTTC. Translated, it gives CAWSVEFEQFF.